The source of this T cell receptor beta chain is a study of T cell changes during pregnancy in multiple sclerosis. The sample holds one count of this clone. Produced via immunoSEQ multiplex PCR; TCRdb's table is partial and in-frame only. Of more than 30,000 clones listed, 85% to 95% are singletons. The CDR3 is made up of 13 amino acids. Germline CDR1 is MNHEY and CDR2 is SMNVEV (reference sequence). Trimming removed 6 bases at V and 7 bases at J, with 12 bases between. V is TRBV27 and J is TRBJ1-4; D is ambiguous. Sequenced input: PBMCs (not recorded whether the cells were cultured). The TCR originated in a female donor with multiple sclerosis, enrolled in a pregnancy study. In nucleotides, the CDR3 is TGTGCCAGCAGCTCCACTGTGGGTGAAAAACTGTTTTTT. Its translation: CASSSTVGEKLFF. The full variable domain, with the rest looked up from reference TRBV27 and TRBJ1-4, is EAQVTQNPRYLITVTGKKLTVTCSQNMNHEYMSWYRQDPGLGLRQIYYSMNVEVTDKGDVPEGYKVSRKEKRNFPLILESPSPNQTSLYFCASSSTVGEKLFFGSGTQLSVL.